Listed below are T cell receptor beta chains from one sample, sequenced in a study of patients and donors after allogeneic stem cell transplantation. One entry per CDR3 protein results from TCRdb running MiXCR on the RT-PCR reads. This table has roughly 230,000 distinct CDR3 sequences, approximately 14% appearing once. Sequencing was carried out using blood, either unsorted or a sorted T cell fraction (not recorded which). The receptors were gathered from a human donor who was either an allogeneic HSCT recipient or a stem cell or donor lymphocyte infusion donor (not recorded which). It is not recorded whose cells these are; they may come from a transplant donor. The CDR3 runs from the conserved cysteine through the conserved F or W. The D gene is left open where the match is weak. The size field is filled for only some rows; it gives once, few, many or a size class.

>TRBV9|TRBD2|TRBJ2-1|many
CASSGGLAGDGMYNEQFF
TGTGCCAGCAGCGGAGGACTAGCGGGAGACGGAATGTACAATGAGCAGTTCTTC
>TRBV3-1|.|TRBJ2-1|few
CASSQEYHSLGERWNEQFF
TGTGCCAGCAGCCAAGAGTATCACTCTTTGGGGGAGAGGTGGAATGAGCAGTTCTTC
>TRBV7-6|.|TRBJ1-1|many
CASSPTLQLNTEAFF
TGTGCCAGCAGCCCCACGCTACAACTGAACACTGAAGCTTTCTTT
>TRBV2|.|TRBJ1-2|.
CASTFAARQLNYGYTF
TGTGCCAGCACCTTCGCAGCTAGACAACTTAACTATGGCTACACCTTC
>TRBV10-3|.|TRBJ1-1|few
CAISENRPNTEAFF
TGTGCCATCAGTGAGAACCGCCCAAACACTGAAGCTTTCTTT
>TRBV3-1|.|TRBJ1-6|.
CASSHFPSPLHF
TGTGCCAGCAGCCATTTCCCTTCACCCCTCCACTTT
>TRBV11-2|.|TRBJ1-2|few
CASRPWLGANYGYTF
TGTGCCAGCCGACCCTGGCTAGGCGCTAACTATGGCTACACCTTC
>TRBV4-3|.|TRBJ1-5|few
CASSPHRDSNQPQHF
TGCGCCAGCAGCCCCCACCGGGACAGCAATCAGCCCCAGCATTTT
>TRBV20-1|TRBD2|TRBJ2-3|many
CSARESGGRLRDTQYF
TGCAGTGCTAGAGAATCGGGCGGGAGGCTCAGAGATACGCAGTATTTT
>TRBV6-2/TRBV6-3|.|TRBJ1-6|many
CASRPSSYNSPLHF
TGTGCCAGCAGGCCTAGCTCCTATAATTCACCCCTCCACTTT
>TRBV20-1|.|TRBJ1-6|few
CSASAGSNSPLHF
TGCAGTGCTAGCGCGGGGAGTAATTCACCCCTCCACTTT
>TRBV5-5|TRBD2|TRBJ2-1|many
CASSQTSGGGYNEQFF
TGTGCCAGCAGCCAGACTAGCGGGGGGGGCTACAATGAGCAGTTCTTC
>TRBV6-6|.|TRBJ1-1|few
CASRVGDTEAFF
TGTGCCAGCAGGGTCGGGGACACTGAAGCTTTCTTT
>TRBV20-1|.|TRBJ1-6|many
CSARVLRGSYNSPLHF
TGCAGTGCTAGAGTCTTGAGGGGCTCCTATAATTCACCCCTCCACTTT
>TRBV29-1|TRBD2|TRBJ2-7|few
CSARLAGGFEQYF
TGCAGCGCACGACTAGCGGGCGGGTTCGAGCAGTACTTC
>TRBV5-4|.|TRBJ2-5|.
CASSLDGGSLTQYF
TGTGCCAGCAGCTTGGATGGCGGCAGCTTGACCCAGTACTTC
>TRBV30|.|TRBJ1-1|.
CAWVWGGTEAFF
TGTGCCTGGGTTTGGGGCGGCACTGAAGCTTTCTTT
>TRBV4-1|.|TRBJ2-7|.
CASSQGSRYEQYF
TGCGCCAGCAGCCAAGGGAGCAGATACGAGCAGTACTTC
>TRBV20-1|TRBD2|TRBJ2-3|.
CSARDGSGRSDTQYF
TGCAGTGCTAGAGATGGTAGCGGGAGGTCAGATACGCAGTATTTT
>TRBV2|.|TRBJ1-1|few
CASTPGARGGAFF
TGTGCCAGCACGCCTGGGGCCCGAGGGGGAGCTTTCTTT
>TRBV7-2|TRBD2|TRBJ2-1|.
CASSLAVFSGGPGEQFF
TGTGCCAGCAGCTTAGCTGTATTTAGCGGGGGGCCGGGTGAGCAGTTCTTC
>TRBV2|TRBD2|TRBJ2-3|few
CASTRLAGENTQYF
TGTGCCAGCACCCGACTAGCGGGGGAAAATACGCAGTATTTT
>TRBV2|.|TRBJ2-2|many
CASRGQIGTGELFF
TGTGCCAGCAGAGGACAGATCGGCACCGGGGAGCTGTTTTTT
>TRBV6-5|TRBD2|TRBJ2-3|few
CASSYSNSGMNTDTQYF
TGTGCCAGCAGTTACTCCAATAGCGGGATGAACACAGATACGCAGTATTTT